A selection of T cell receptor beta chains follows, all from one sample in a study of post-analysis software for immune sequencing data. Each CDR3 protein gets one entry after TCRdb re-called the PCR reads with MiXCR. The sample holds about 800,000 distinct CDR3 sequences; roughly 27% are singletons and the top ten take approximately 0.6%. Specimen: blood. These receptors were obtained from a girl between 10 and 17 years old with multiple sclerosis. Each CDR3 is given with its conserved first and last residue.

J	V	CDR3
TRBJ1-2	TRBV15	CATSRRTTDNYGYTF
TRBJ1-2	TRBV12-3/TRBV12-4	CASSWGTGNIRGYTF
TRBJ1-2	TRBV7-2	CASSLRGSTNYGYTF
TRBJ1-6	TRBV20-1	CSARDRGLGISPLHF
TRBJ2-3	TRBV7-2	CANHKTGSTDTQYF
TRBJ1-6	TRBV7-2	CASSHKQGTISPLHF
TRBJ2-7	TRBV9	CASSEGDSYEQYF
TRBJ2-1	TRBV4-1	CASSQGADEQFF
TRBJ2-3	TRBV9	CASSVEGMVTDTQYF
TRBJ2-4	TRBV28	CASSLTAKRGKNIQYF
TRBJ2-1	TRBV9	CASSVGGLEYDEQFF
TRBJ2-5	TRBV20-1	CSAVYLAQETQYF
TRBJ2-7	TRBV7-2	CASSLMREGYEQYF
TRBJ2-1	TRBV14	CASSKILLGGGYNEQFF
TRBJ2-3	TRBV5-5	CASRIGQSADTQYF
TRBJ2-3	TRBV20-1	CSARDPSGARGDTQYF
TRBJ2-7	TRBV7-9	CASSLGGPLSEQYF